This entry lists 27 T cell receptor beta chains sequenced from one sample in a study of blood T cell repertoires in COVID-19. TCRdb's table, derived via immunoSEQ multiplex PCR, lists solely in-frame clones and lacks some. The sample contains 100,000 or so clones, about 90% of which appear only once. The sample taken for sequencing was peripheral blood. These TCRs come from a man aged 50 or older with acute or convalescent COVID-19.

This sequence joins TRBV12-3 or TRBV12-4 and TRBJ1-6, with a tentative D call TRBD1 (6 bases). Trimming took off 7 bases at V and 8 bases at J, with 9 bases between the two ends. This CDR3 has 12 residues. The DNA of the CDR3 is TGTGCCAGCAACAGGGTGGATTCACCCCTCCACTTT. Residues: CASNRVDSPLHF.

The chain couples TRBV9 to TRBJ1-5; D unresolved. V was trimmed by 4 bases and J by 9 bases, leaving 20 bases between them. The V gene's germline CDR1 is SGDLS and CDR2 YYNGEE. The CDR3 runs to 15 residues. Here the CDR3 reads CASSRGGGEYLPQHF. The DNA for the CDR3 is TGTGCCAGCAGCCGGGGTGGTGGGGAATACTTGCCCCAGCATTTT.

This sequence joins TRBV3-1 (or the pseudogene TRBV3-2) and TRBJ1-3, with 7 positions matching TRBD1. The CDR3 consists of 15 residues. Germline lookup yields CDR1 LGHDT and CDR2 YNNKEL (reference sequence). The V and J ends lost 1 base and 2 bases, in that order; junction bases with no gene match: 2. The CDR3 protein is CASSQGDRPGNTIYF. The CDR3 nucleotides read TGTGCCAGCAGCCAAGGGGACAGACCTGGAAACACCATATATTTT.

The rearrangement links TRBV18 to TRBJ1-4; 9 bases are a match to TRBD1. Per germline, CDR1 KGHSH and CDR2 LQKENI. The CDR3 totals 18 residues. V trimming: 3 bases; J trimming: 7 bases; junction bases outside the gene matches: 15. CDR3 sequence (DNA): TGTGCCAGCTCACCTGGACAGGGGTCGGTAATGTCTGGTGAAAAACTGTTTTTT. Its translation is CASSPGQGSVMSGEKLFF. Together with reference TRBV18 and TRBJ1-4, the CDR3 gives the full variable domain: NAGVMQNPRHLVRRRGQEARLRCSPMKGHSHVYWYRQLPEEGLKFMVYLQKENIIDESGMPKERFSAEFPKEGPSILRIQQVVRGDSAAYFCASSPGQGSVMSGEKLFFGSGTQLSVL.

V usage is TRBV11-3 and J usage is TRBJ1-2, with 11 bases fitting TRBD1. J gave up 6 bases and V 5 bases, and 2 bases lay outside the gene matches. This CDR3 is built from 13 residues. Germline CDR1 SGHNT, CDR2 YENEEA. CDR3 residues: CASSEGQGDGYTF. CDR3 coding DNA: TGTGCCAGCAGCGAGGGACAGGGGGATGGCTACACCTTC. Full variable domain (outside the CDR3, taken from reference TRBV11-3 and TRBJ1-2): EAGVVQSPRYKIIEKKQPVAFWCNPISGHNTLYWYLQNLGQGPELLIRYENEEAVDDSQLPKDRFSAERLKGVDSTLKIQPAELGDSAVYLCASSEGQGDGYTFGSGTRLTVV.

The chain recombines TRBV6-5 with TRBJ1-1, with TRBD1 matching 8 bases. Germline V gene lookup returns CDR1 MNHEY and CDR2 SVGAGI. Trimming removed 8 bases from V and 9 bases from J; junction bases left unmatched: 14. The CDR3 totals 14 residues. For the CDR3, the DNA is TGTGCCAGCGGAAAGACAGGGGTGCCCCGAAAAGCTTTCTTT. Its translation is CASGKTGVPRKAFF.

This clone has a single count. The chain links TRBV7-8 to TRBJ1-1, with D hard to call. The CDR3 is 11 amino acids. CDR1 SGHVS and CDR2 FQNEAQ come from the germline V gene. Trimming took off 8 bases at V and 2 bases at J, with 6 bases between the two ends. The chain's CDR3 is CASLINTEAFF. As DNA, the CDR3 is TGTGCCAGCCTAATCAACACTGAAGCTTTCTTT.

The V gene is TRBV15, the J gene TRBJ1-1; D is ambiguous. The germline V gene encodes CDR1 LNHNV and CDR2 YYDKDF (reference sequence). Trimming pared 1 base from V and 2 bases from J, leaving 11 bases between. This CDR3 has 15 amino acids. DNA for the CDR3: TGTGCCACCAGCAGAGTCCCCGAACTCAACACTGAAGCTTTCTTT. This codes for CATSRVPELNTEAFF.

The chain links TRBV19 to TRBJ1-3; D is ambiguous. The CDR3 runs 13 residues. Germline CDR1 and CDR2: LNHDA and SQIVND (reference sequence). Trimming removed 5 bases from V and 4 bases from J, with 9 bases in between. The CDR3 DNA sequence: TGTGCCAGTAGTCCCAAAATCGGAAACACCATATATTTT. Protein sequence: CASSPKIGNTIYF.

The chain employs TRBV11-2 and TRBJ2-1, with 10 bases aligning to TRBD1. This CDR3 is built from 15 residues. Germline assignment: CDR1 SGHAT and CDR2 FQNNGV. Unmatched junction bases numbered 5, after V lost 5 bases and J lost 4 bases. CDR3: CASSLGQGIYNEQFF. CDR3 bases: TGTGCCAGCAGCCTGGGACAGGGGATATACAATGAGCAGTTCTTC.

The chain employs TRBV5-1 and TRBJ2-7; 7 positions match TRBD1. Germline CDR1 and CDR2: SGHRS and YFSETQ. The CDR3 extends over 13 amino acids. V dropped 6 bases and J dropped 2; count of bases not matched to a gene: 5. The CDR3 reads CASNPGQTYEQYF. Written as DNA, the CDR3 is TGCGCCAGCAACCCGGGACAGACCTACGAGCAGTACTTC.

V gene TRBV6-5 combines with J gene TRBJ2-5; a possible D gene is TRBD1 (6 bases). The germline V gene encodes CDR1 MNHEY and CDR2 SVGAGI. Trimming took 8 bases from V and 1 from J, leaving 17 bases between them. The CDR3 sequence is 15 residues long. CDR3 region: CASLSGTRLQETQYF. CDR3 sequence (DNA): TGTGCCAGCCTATCCGGGACACGACTCCAAGAGACCCAGTACTTC.

Worth noting for this clone: The junction and the germline gene differ at one end; a read error may be behind it. V usage is TRBV7-2 and J usage is TRBJ2-7; 9 positions agree with TRBD2. The germline CDR1 and CDR2 sequences are SGHTA and FQGNSA. CDR3 size: 16 residues. The CDR3 DNA reads as TGTGCCAGCAGCCTTCGAACCGGGACTAGCTCCCACGAGCAGTACTTC. Its translation is CASSLRTGTSSHEQYF. The entire variable domain, with the rest obtained from reference TRBV7-2 and TRBJ2-7, is as follows: GAGVSQSPSNKVTEKGKDVELRCDPISGHTALYWYRQSLGQGLEFLIYFQGNSAPDKSGLPSDRFSAERTGGSVSTLTIQRTQQEDSAVYLCASSLRTGTSSHEQYFGPGTRLTVT.

The V and J genes are TRBV3-1 (or the pseudogene TRBV3-2) and TRBJ2-7; TRBD1 might be the D (7 bases). Trimming took 1 base from V and 4 from J, leaving 11 bases between them. Germline-derived CDR1 and CDR2 are LGHDT and YNNKEL (reference sequence). This CDR3 comprises 14 residues. DNA for the CDR3: TGTGCCAGCAGCCAAGGTGCAGGGGGGTACGAGCAGTACTTC. It specifies CASSQGAGGYEQYF.

The V call is TRBV12-5, the J call TRBJ1-4; the match to TRBD1 covers 9 bases. Germline CDR1 and CDR2: LGHNT and FRNRAP. This CDR3 is 14 amino acids long. J was trimmed by 8 bases and V by 4 bases; bases with no gene match: 5. CDR3 DNA: TGTGCTAGTGGTTCTGGGACAGGGTTCGAAAAACTGTTTTTT. The encoded protein is CASGSGTGFEKLFF.

V is TRBV3-1 (or the pseudogene TRBV3-2) and J is TRBJ2-3; D is unresolved. V was cut by 10 bases and J by 2 bases, with 25 bases left in between. The CDR3 sequence is 17 residues long. Germline V gives CDR1 LGHDT, CDR2 YNNKEL (reference sequence). This CDR3 is CATHHGLHRTLTDTQYF. In nucleotides, the CDR3 is TGTGCCACCCACCACGGGTTACACCGAACTCTCACAGATACGCAGTATTTT.

The chain recombines TRBV11-2 with TRBJ1-1, with D possibly matching TRBD1 (5 bases). The germline V and J ends were trimmed by 7 bases and 3 bases, with 21 bases remaining between them. This CDR3 spans 16 amino acids. Germline V gives CDR1 SGHAT, CDR2 FQNNGV. DNA of the CDR3: TGTGCCAGCAACCTCCTCCCCGGGGCGGGGGACACTGAAGCTTTCTTT. It specifies CASNLLPGAGDTEAFF.

A single count supports this clone. The chain has TRBV7-9 and TRBJ2-3; D is perhaps TRBD2 (5 bases). V lost 5 bases and J lost 0, with 15 bases in between. Germline loops: CDR1 SEHNR, CDR2 FQNEAQ (reference sequence). The CDR3 has 16 amino acids. The CDR3 DNA follows: TGTGCCAGCAGCCTAAGGACTCCACTAAGCACAGATACGCAGTATTTT. Translated, it gives CASSLRTPLSTDTQYF.

DNA for the CDR3: TGTGCCAGTAGCTCCACAGGGGCCGAAGAAGCTTTCTTT. Protein: CASSSTGAEEAFF. This chain uses TRBV19 with TRBJ1-1; 7 bases match TRBD1. V lost 6 bases, J lost 8 bases, and 9 bases stayed unmatched. The germline CDR1 and CDR2 sequences are LNHDA and SQIVND (reference sequence). CDR3 length equals 13 residues.

This clone was found a few times. CDR3 DNA sequence: TGTGCCAGCAGCTTAGGAGGGTTTTGGCCCCAGCATTTT. It specifies CASSLGGFWPQHF. The J gene is TRBJ1-5, the V gene TRBV7-2; D remains ambiguous. Trimming took 1 base from V and 9 from J, leaving 10 bases between them. Germline V gene sequence: CDR1 SGHTA, CDR2 FQGNSA. CDR3 length: 13 residues.

The gene calls are TRBV5-8 and TRBJ2-7, with 7 bases that match TRBD1. Germline CDR1 is SGHTS and CDR2 is YDEGEE. The CDR3 is 14 amino acids. V was clipped by 4 bases and J by 2 bases; unmatched bases: 6. The CDR3 region is CASSHRQGTYEQYF. The CDR3 DNA reads as TGTGCCAGCAGCCATCGACAGGGAACCTACGAGCAGTACTTC.

The chain joins TRBV19 to TRBJ1-5, with 8 bases fitting TRBD1. CDR1 and CDR2 (germline): LNHDA, SQIVND (reference sequence). This CDR3 is 14 amino acids long. J lost 6 bases, V lost 7 bases, and 8 bases had no gene match. Written as DNA, the CDR3 is TGTGCCAGTACCAATTTACAGGGGGGTCAGCCCCAGCATTTT. It is translated as CASTNLQGGQPQHF.

In its sample, this clone was seen once. The chain recombines TRBV30 with TRBJ2-5; D is perhaps TRBD2 (6 bases). CDR3 length: 14 residues. Germline V gene data show CDR1 as GTSNPN and CDR2 as SVGIG (reference sequence). Trimming stripped 2 bases from V and 2 bases from J, with 12 bases between. DNA of the CDR3: TGTGCCTGGAGTCCTCCCGGGAGACAAGAGACCCAGTACTTC. This codes for CAWSPPGRQETQYF.

This chain uses TRBV5-6 with TRBJ1-5; D might be TRBD1 (5 bases). V lost 3 bases and J lost 2, with 12 bases in between. CDR1 is SGHDT and CDR2 is YYEEEE in the germline V gene. The length of the CDR3 is 15 residues. For the CDR3, the DNA is TGTGCCAGCAGCTGGCAGGGTTCTGGCAATCAGCCCCAGCATTTT. It specifies CASSWQGSGNQPQHF.

This chain links TRBV6-6 with TRBJ1-5, with TRBD1 identical over 7 bases. V was pared by 7 bases and J by 2 bases, with 8 bases of the junction left unmatched. The CDR3 length is 15 residues. Germline CDR1 and CDR2: MNHNY and SVGAGI (reference sequence). The CDR3 DNA sequence: TGTGCCAGCAAGGAAGGGGGCGCGGGCAATCAGCCCCAGCATTTT. Protein product: CASKEGGAGNQPQHF.

The chain is built from TRBV18 and TRBJ1-3, with D uncertain. The CDR3 is 16 amino acids. The germline CDR1 and CDR2 sequences are KGHSH and LQKENI. V was trimmed by 0 bases and J by 8 bases, leaving 17 bases between them. In nucleotides, the CDR3 is TGTGCCAGCTCACCACCGTGGTCAACCGGGGTGGACACCATATATTTT. It encodes CASSPPWSTGVDTIYF.

The chain recombines TRBV7-2 with TRBJ2-2, with D possibly TRBD2 on 6 matching bases. V lost 6 bases and J lost 6, with 14 bases in between. This CDR3 is 14 amino acids long. The V gene's germline CDR1 is SGHTA and CDR2 FQGNSA. DNA for the CDR3: TGTGCCAGCAGTCCCGGGACTCAGGCCGGGGAGCTGTTTTTT. Translated, it gives CASSPGTQAGELFF.